This T cell receptor beta chain was identified in a study of cytomegalovirus exposure and HLA in healthy donors. Study-level results: Cytomegalovirus-associated status was assigned to some 160 TCR beta chains. Reportedly, HLA-A and HLA-B alleles of most subjects were accurately predicted from TCR beta.

Both 60 Vbeta primers and 13 Jbeta primers went into the PCR. The assay was immunoSEQ multiplex PCR, and TCRdb's table has in-frame clones only and misses some. The sample's table shows around 200,000 clones. About this clone: The antigen is undetermined.

The germline V gene has CDR1 SGHVS and CDR2 FQNEAQ. This CDR3 contains 16 residues. The V and J ends lost 6 bases and 2 bases, in that order; junction bases with no gene match: 12. Specimen: PBMCs. The clonotype originates from a woman aged 25 to 39 in good health and CMV-seropositive. The chain uses TRBV7-8 and TRBJ2-5; TRBD2 matches 7 bases. The CDR3 sequence is CASRKEGQGGQETQYF. The CDR3, as DNA: TGTGCCAGCAGAAAAGAGGGGCAGGGAGGGCAAGAGACCCAGTACTTC.